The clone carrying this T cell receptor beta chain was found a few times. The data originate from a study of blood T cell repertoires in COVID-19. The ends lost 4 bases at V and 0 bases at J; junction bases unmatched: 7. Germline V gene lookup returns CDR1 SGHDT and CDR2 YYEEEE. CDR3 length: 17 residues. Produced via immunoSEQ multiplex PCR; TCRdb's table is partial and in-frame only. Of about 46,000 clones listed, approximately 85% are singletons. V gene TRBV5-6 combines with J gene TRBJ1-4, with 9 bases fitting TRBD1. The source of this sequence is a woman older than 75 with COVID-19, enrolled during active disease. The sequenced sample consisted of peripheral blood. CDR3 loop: CASSPYRQGATNEKLFF. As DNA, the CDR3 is TGTGCCAGCAGCCCGTACCGACAGGGGGCAACTAATGAAAAACTGTTTTTT. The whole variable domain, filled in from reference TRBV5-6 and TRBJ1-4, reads DAGVTQSPTHLIKTRGQQVTLRCSPKSGHDTVSWYQQALGQGPQFIFQYYEEEERQRGNFPDRFSGHQFPNYSSELNVNALLLGDSALYLCASSPYRQGATNEKLFFGSGTQLSVL.